The clone carrying this T cell receptor (beta chain) was found many times. V lost 5 bases to trimming and J lost 5 bases, with 10 bases between them. The CDR3 extends over 12 amino acids. TCRdb re-analysed the 5' RACE reads in MiXCR, keeping a single row per CDR3 protein. This sample has more than 150,000 distinct CDR3 sequences, with about 18% found just once. This record belongs to a study of CD8 T cells in ankylosing spondylitis. The TCR comes from a male donor aged 10-29 years with ankylosing spondylitis or in good health (not recorded which). The chain has TRBV12-3 or TRBV12-4 and TRBJ2-7; D is perhaps TRBD1 (6 bases). Sequencing was done on a sample of blood, either unsorted or a sorted T cell fraction (not recorded which). The CDR3 DNA is TGTGCCAGCAGTCCCCAGGGGAACGAGCAGTACTTC. As protein: CASSPQGNEQYF.